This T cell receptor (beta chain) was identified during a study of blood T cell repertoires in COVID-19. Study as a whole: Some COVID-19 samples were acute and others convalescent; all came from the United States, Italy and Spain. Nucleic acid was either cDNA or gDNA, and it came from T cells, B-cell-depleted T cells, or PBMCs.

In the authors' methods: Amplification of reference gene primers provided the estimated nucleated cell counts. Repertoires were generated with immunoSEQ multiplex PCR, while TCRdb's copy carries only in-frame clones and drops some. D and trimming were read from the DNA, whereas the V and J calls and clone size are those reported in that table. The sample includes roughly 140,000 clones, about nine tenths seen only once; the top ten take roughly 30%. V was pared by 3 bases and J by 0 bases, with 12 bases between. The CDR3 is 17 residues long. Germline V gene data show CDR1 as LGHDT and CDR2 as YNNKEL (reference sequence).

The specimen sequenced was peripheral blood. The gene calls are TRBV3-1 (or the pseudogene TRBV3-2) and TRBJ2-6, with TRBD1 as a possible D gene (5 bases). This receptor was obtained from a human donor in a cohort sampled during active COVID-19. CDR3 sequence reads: CASSHGAPLSGANVLTF. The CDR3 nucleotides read TGTGCCAGCAGCCATGGGGCTCCCCTCTCTGGGGCCAACGTCCTGACTTTC.